This paragraph reports one TCR beta chain. Its antigen is not known. TCRdb re-called the 5' RACE reads with MiXCR, one entry per CDR3 protein. Found here are under 550,000 distinct CDR3 sequences, roughly 22% of them singletons; the top ten hold about 16%. This sample is drawn from a study of T cells after yellow fever vaccination. Points from the study as a whole: In post-booster samples, most primary-vaccination clones reappeared (approximately 95% CD4, about 91% CD8).

The germline V and J ends were trimmed by 4 bases and 7 bases, with 19 bases remaining between them. Per germline, CDR1 SEHNR and CDR2 FQNEAQ (reference sequence). The CDR3 runs to 16 residues. The specimen was PBMCs, collected around 3 weeks after the first yellow fever vaccination. The receptor was derived from a man aged 18 to 30 who received the YFV17D yellow fever vaccine. The chain is built from TRBV7-9 and TRBJ1-4; weak D call: TRBD1 (6 bases). CDR3 nucleotide sequence: TGTGCCAGCAGCTCCACCCGGACAGCCGTCAGTGAAAAACTGTTTTTT. Its translation is CASSSTRTAVSEKLFF.